These T cell receptor beta chains were read from a single sample in a study of shared clonotypes between healthy human individuals. The data were produced by immunoSEQ multiplex PCR, yet TCRdb's version contains in-frame clones alone and is incomplete. Of about half a million clones listed, 79% were seen once; the top ten hold 10% to 15%. Sequencing used PBMCs. These receptor sequences come from a woman aged 40 to 50 in good health. Some clones in this sample may be carry-over from other donors' samples. Both conserved end residues are part of each CDR3. Size is stated for part of the rows, as once, few or many counts, or as a class when the clone is expanded.

j_call v_call clone_size cdr3_aa
TRBJ1-2 TRBV19 few CASASDRANYGYTF
TRBJ2-3 TRBV28 NA CASSLGGSRPPQYF
TRBJ1-5 TRBV7-2 NA CASSLIRDSNQPQHF
TRBJ1-2 TRBV28 NA CASSLEQGSYGYTF
TRBJ2-7 TRBV6-5 NA CASSYFSGRYEQYF
NA TRBV10-3 NA CATSVAPFEQYF
TRBJ2-1 TRBV27 NA CASSPPQSNEQFF
TRBJ1-2 TRBV6-1 NA CASSALTVNYGYTF
TRBJ2-5 TRBV28 NA CASSSPGDISGETQYF
TRBJ2-2 TRBV2 NA CASSLTSGRVTGELFF
TRBJ2-2 TRBV7-8 NA CASSRIRTSGSHTGELFF
TRBJ1-5 TRBV6-1 once CASSERGRSNQPQHF
TRBJ1-5 TRBV7-8 NA CASSLIPRTALYQPQHF
TRBJ2-4 TRBV7-2 once CASSLGGHGIQYF
TRBJ2-1 TRBV5-3 NA CARSSAKVQGFHNEQFF
TRBJ2-1 TRBV25-1 NA CASSEPGLAGGNEQFF
TRBJ2-5 TRBV9 NA CASSPTPGGETQYF